The sample holds a few counts of the clone carrying this T cell receptor beta chain. The donors, all healthy, were Caucasians living in Russia, aged roughly 6 to 90. The germline CDR1 and CDR2 sequences are MNHEY and SMNVEV (reference sequence). The J segment lost 3 bases and the V segment lost 6 bases, leaving 6 bases of the junction unmatched. The CDR3 length is 14 residues. The data stem from a study of blood T cells in healthy people across ages. The second PCR ran about 6 to 12 cycles with a sample-barcoded 5' primer and J-beta primers. One entry per CDR3 protein, called by TCRdb with MiXCR from the 5' RACE reads. This sample yields fewer than 2,000,000 distinct CDR3 sequences, of which around 35% are seen a single time; about 11% belongs to the top ten.

The sample comprised blood. The chain links TRBV27 to TRBJ2-7, with 9 bases that match TRBD1. This TCR derives from a woman aged 25 to 39 in good health. CDR3 sequence (DNA): TGTGCCAGCAGCCCCAGGACAGGGGACTACGAGCAGTACTTC. As protein: CASSPRTGDYEQYF.